Shown below are 4 T cell receptor beta chains from a single sample sequenced in a study of Ad26.COV2.S vaccination and SARS-CoV-2 variants. Treatment here: around 19 received Ad26.COV2.S at low or high dose, single or two shots; several received placebo; per-sample allocation not given. Samples were taken on day 63 after the first vaccine or placebo injection. Sequencing was performed with immunoSEQ multiplex PCR; in TCRdb, only in-frame clones are kept and a portion is missing. Of a few hundred thousand clones listed, more than 70% are singletons. Material: peripheral blood, obtained in a trial of Ad26.COV2.S vaccine versus placebo. These receptors all come from a person aged 18-65 years who received the Ad26.COV2.S COVID-19 vaccine or a placebo.

V and J are TRBV30 and TRBJ2-4, with D tentatively TRBD2 (6 bases). CDR3 length equals 12 residues. The V end was cut by 0 bases, the J end by 8 bases, with 8 bases between. Germline CDR1 reads GTSNPN; CDR2 reads SVGIG (reference sequence). The CDR3 DNA sequence: TGTGCCTGGAGTGTAGCTAGCGACATTCAGTACTTC. It is translated as CAWSVASDIQYF.

The chain joins TRBV19 to TRBJ1-6; D uncertain. The germline gives CDR1 LNHDA, CDR2 SQIVND (reference sequence). Trimming took 6 bases from V and 6 from J, leaving 9 bases between them. The CDR3 is 13 amino acids. The CDR3 DNA reads as TGTGCCAGTAGGCCCAACCTTAATTCACCCCTCCACTTT. This codes for CASRPNLNSPLHF.

The genes are TRBV7-9 and TRBJ2-7, with D unclear. The CDR3 runs to 17 residues. V gave up 5 bases and J gave up 0 bases, with 20 bases separating them. The germline V gene has CDR1 SEHNR and CDR2 FQNEAQ (reference sequence). The CDR3 DNA reads as TGTGCCAGCAGCCACTTCACCCCACCTAAAAGCTCCTACGAGCAGTACTTC. This gives the protein CASSHFTPPKSSYEQYF.

This sequence joins TRBV4-1 and TRBJ2-3, with 12 positions matching TRBD2. Unmatched junction bases numbered 5, after V lost 4 bases and J lost 0 bases. CDR1 and CDR2 (germline): MGHRA, YSYEKL. This CDR3 spans 17 amino acids. As DNA, the CDR3 is TGCGCCAGCAGCCCGTTAGGACTAGCGGGGAGCACAGATACGCAGTATTTT. It codes for CASSPLGLAGSTDTQYF.